This TCR beta chain is from a study of T cell repertoires in cytomegalovirus infection. Points from the study as a whole: Identification of carriers of CMV plus the relevant HLA was performed using cumulative public TCR beta family frequency. HLA-C-restricted CMV-specific TCR beta clonotypes were dominant in the ex vivo response.

The CDR3 is made up of 11 amino acids. Germline assignment: CDR1 MNHNS and CDR2 SASEGT. For this clonotype: Its target is not known. Its ends do not fully match the called genes, so a read error is possible.

MiXCR, applied by TCRdb to the reads, yields one record per CDR3 protein. The sample carries some 940,000 distinct CDR3 sequences, approximately 31% recorded once. The sequenced sample was cultured CD8+ T cells from PBMCs, obtained from culture after CMV antigen stimulation. This receptor was identified in a human donor in good health (CMV status not recorded). Some clones in this sample may be carry-over from other donors' samples. The gene calls are TRBV6-1 and TRBJ1-1; D perhaps matches TRBD1 (5 bases). The CDR3 spells CTSSSGTEAFF. CDR3 in DNA: TGTACCAGCAGCTCAGGGACTGAAGCTTTCTTT.